A single sample is the source of the 12 T cell receptor beta chains below, sequenced in a study of radiotherapy plus CTLA-4 blockade in lung cancer listed by TCRdb under 2018. The method was the immunoSEQ multiplex PCR assay. This is the immuneACCESS table as TCRdb keeps it, with only in-frame sequences that have V and J called. A part of the clones is gone; compared with another copy, unresolved V genes explain less than half, and the rest is unexplained. This sample comprises some 50,000 clones, roughly 86% of them detected only once. The top ten hold more than 4.5% of the sample. Sequencing used peripheral blood, obtained from a patient treated with radiotherapy plus ipilimumab. These receptors were collected from a human donor with non-small cell lung cancer whose response to radiotherapy plus ipilimumab could not be evaluated.

The chain recombines TRBV9 with TRBJ2-1; 11 nucleotides align to TRBD2. The V and J ends lost 2 bases and 10 bases, in that order; junction bases with no gene match: 5. This CDR3 region has 14 residues. Germline assignment: CDR1 SGDLS and CDR2 YYNGEE. As DNA, the CDR3 is TGTGCCAGCAGCGTGCTAGCGGGAGGCGGGGAGCAGTTCTTC. It yields the protein CASSVLAGGGEQFF.

The gene calls are TRBV4-3 and TRBJ1-1; possibly TRBD1 for D (5 bases). Germline loops: CDR1 LGHNA, CDR2 YSLEER. V dropped 2 bases and J dropped 4 bases, with 11 bases sitting between them. The CDR3 covers 14 residues. The CDR3 sequence is CASSQYQGGTEAFF. In nucleotides, the CDR3 is TGCGCCAGCAGCCAATACCAGGGAGGCACTGAAGCTTTCTTT.

The chain couples TRBV28 to TRBJ2-3, with 10 bases identical to TRBD2. Germline loops: CDR1 MDHEN, CDR2 SYDVKM. The V and J ends lost 4 bases and 6 bases, in that order; junction bases with no gene match: 13. CDR3 length: 17 residues. For the CDR3, the DNA is TGTGCCAGCAGTTACGGGCGACTAGCGGGTCACGGGGATACGCAGTATTTT. Residues: CASSYGRLAGHGDTQYF.

This rearrangement joins TRBV25-1 to TRBJ2-7; D call uncertain. The CDR3 covers 12 residues. The germline CDR1 and CDR2 sequences are MGHDK and SYGVNS. V was pared by 7 bases and J by 8 bases, with 15 bases between. The DNA of the CDR3 is TGTGCCAGCACCCAGGTGGGTCTTAAGCAGTACTTC. Translated, it gives CASTQVGLKQYF.

The chain carries TRBV18 and TRBJ2-3; maybe TRBD1 (6 bases). V lost 1 base, J lost 4 bases, and 12 bases lay in between. Germline V gene sequence: CDR1 KGHSH, CDR2 LQKENI. CDR3 length equals 15 residues. The CDR3 nucleotides are TGTGCCAGCTCACCACTAAAGGGGGAACCAGATACGCAGTATTTT. This sequence encodes CASSPLKGEPDTQYF. Together with reference TRBV18 and TRBJ2-3, the CDR3 gives the full variable domain: NAGVMQNPRHLVRRRGQEARLRCSPMKGHSHVYWYRQLPEEGLKFMVYLQKENIIDESGMPKERFSAEFPKEGPSILRIQQVVRGDSAAYFCASSPLKGEPDTQYFGPGTRLTVL.

The rearrangement links TRBV27 to TRBJ2-7, with D hard to call. The germline CDR1 and CDR2 sequences are MNHEY and SMNVEV (reference sequence). The CDR3 has 13 amino acids. V lost 4 bases and J lost 2, with 9 bases in between. CDR3 sequence: CASSSMSPYEQYF. The CDR3 nucleotides are TGTGCCAGCAGTTCCATGAGCCCCTACGAGCAGTACTTC.

The V gene is TRBV6-5, the J gene TRBJ1-1; 8 nucleotides line up with TRBD1. The CDR3 runs 14 residues. Looked up from germline, CDR1 is MNHEY and CDR2 is SVGAGI. Trimming at V came to 6 bases and at J to 7 bases, leaving 10 bases not matched to a gene. The CDR3 region has the DNA TGTGCCAGCAGCCAGGGGGCTATTTTTTATGAAGCTTTCTTT. Translation: CASSQGAIFYEAFF.

The chain recombines TRBV5-1 with TRBJ1-1, with a weak D call TRBD1 (5 bases). From germline, CDR1 is SGHRS and CDR2 YFSETQ. The CDR3 sequence is 14 residues long. Trimming pared 5 bases from V and 5 bases from J, leaving 16 bases between. The CDR3 loop reads CASRWGEGMTEAFF. In DNA, the CDR3 is TGCGCCAGCAGGTGGGGGGAGGGGATGACTGAAGCTTTCTTT.

CDR3 DNA: TGTGCCAGCAGCCCCCGTGGCGGGGGCTCCTACAATGAGCAGTTCTTC. Translating it yields CASSPRGGGSYNEQFF. The J gene is TRBJ2-1, the V gene TRBV11-3, with TRBD2 matching 7 bases. CDR1 and CDR2 from the germline V gene are SGHNT and YENEEA. The trim removed 5 bases at V and 0 bases at J, leaving 7 bases unmatched. This CDR3 contains 16 residues. Supplemented by reference TRBV11-3 and TRBJ2-1, the full variable domain reads EAGVVQSPRYKIIEKKQPVAFWCNPISGHNTLYWYLQNLGQGPELLIRYENEEAVDDSQLPKDRFSAERLKGVDSTLKIQPAELGDSAVYLCASSPRGGGSYNEQFFGPGTRLTVL.

The gene calls are TRBV11-2 and TRBJ2-5, with 9 nucleotides matching TRBD1. There are 14 residues in the CDR3. V lost 5 bases and J lost 4; bases outside the gene matches: 5. The germline V gene encodes CDR1 SGHAT and CDR2 FQNNGV. CDR3 in amino acids: CASSPWTGVETQYF. The DNA of the CDR3 is TGTGCCAGCAGCCCCTGGACAGGGGTAGAGACCCAGTACTTC.

The rearrangement links TRBV19 to TRBJ2-1; TRBD1 aligns across 12 bases. CDR3 length: 16 residues. V was clipped by 5 bases and J by 7 bases; unmatched bases: 9. Germline loops: CDR1 LNHDA, CDR2 SQIVND (reference sequence). This CDR3 is CASSFPGTGGPNEQFF. The CDR3 DNA sequence: TGTGCCAGTAGTTTCCCGGGGACAGGGGGCCCGAATGAGCAGTTCTTC.

The V gene is TRBV7-2, the J gene TRBJ2-3; 7 bases line up with TRBD2. CDR3 size: 16 residues. After removal of 2 bases from V and 0 bases from J, the junction contained 5 bases not matched to a gene. CDR1 is SGHTA and CDR2 is FQGNSA in the germline V gene. The CDR3 sequence is CASSLKAGSSTDTQYF. In DNA form, the CDR3 reads TGTGCCAGCAGCTTAAAAGCGGGGTCTAGCACAGATACGCAGTATTTT.